These T cell receptor beta chains were read from a single sample in a study of T cell changes during pregnancy in multiple sclerosis. Clones were read by immunoSEQ multiplex PCR, and TCRdb kept only the in-frame ones, dropping some. The table records over 90,000 clones, 85% to 95% of them present only once. The sequences come from peripheral blood, collected after pregnancy. These TCRs come from a female donor with multiple sclerosis, enrolled in a pregnancy study. Each CDR3 is given with its conserved first and last residue. The order of the fields is clone size, V gene, J gene, D gene, CDR3 protein, CDR3 DNA. The D gene is left open where the match is weak. Clone size, where shown, is once, few, many, or a class for clones that have expanded.

size: .; V: TRBV18; J: TRBJ1-4; D: .; CDR3: CASSPKQWNEKLFF; DNA: TGTGCCAGCTCACCGAAACAGTGGAATGAAAAACTGTTTTTT
size: .; V: TRBV27; J: TRBJ2-7; D: .; CDR3: CASSLTGHNSYEQYF; DNA: TGTGCCAGCAGTTTAACAGGGCATAACTCCTACGAGCAGTACTTC
size: .; V: TRBV6-5; J: TRBJ2-7; D: TRBD1; CDR3: CASSYRDRGYEQYF; DNA: TGTGCCAGCAGTTACCGGGACAGGGGCTACGAGCAGTACTTC
size: .; V: TRBV19; J: TRBJ1-2; D: .; CDR3: CASSSGGGYTF; DNA: TGTGCCAGTAGTAGCGGCGGCGGCTACACCTTC
size: .; V: TRBV27; J: TRBJ2-5; D: .; CDR3: CASGPKWSQYF; DNA: TGTGCCAGCGGCCCAAAGTGGAGCCAGTACTTC
size: .; V: TRBV4-1; J: TRBJ1-2; D: TRBD1; CDR3: CASSQGMAWGTGSGNYGYTF; DNA: TGCGCCAGCAGCCAAGGGATGGCTTGGGGGACAGGGAGTGGGAACTATGGCTACACCTTC
size: .; V: TRBV5-1; J: TRBJ2-1; D: TRBD2; CDR3: CASFSSGGHNEQFF; DNA: TGCGCCAGCTTCTCTAGCGGGGGCCACAATGAGCAGTTCTTC
size: .; V: TRBV4-1; J: TRBJ1-4; D: .; CDR3: CASSPGRLLNEKLFF; DNA: TGCGCCAGCAGCCCGGGGAGACTGCTTAATGAAAAACTGTTTTTT
size: .; V: TRBV4-2; J: TRBJ1-2; D: TRBD1; CDR3: CASSQKPGTGGNGYTF; DNA: TGTGCCAGCAGCCAAAAGCCCGGGACAGGGGGCAATGGCTACACCTTC
size: .; V: TRBV4-3; J: TRBJ2-2; D: .; CDR3: CASSQDTEGWTGELFF; DNA: TGCGCCAGCAGCCAAGATACGGAGGGTTGGACCGGGGAGCTGTTTTTT
size: .; V: TRBV7-6; J: TRBJ1-1; D: TRBD1; CDR3: CASSPNRGRNTEAFF; DNA: TGTGCCAGCAGCCCTAACAGGGGACGAAACACTGAAGCTTTCTTT
size: .; V: TRBV29-1; J: TRBJ1-2; D: .; CDR3: CSFSRGQNYGYTF; DNA: TGCAGCTTCTCCCGAGGGCAGAACTATGGCTACACCTTC
size: .; V: TRBV7-9; J: TRBJ2-1; D: .; CDR3: CASNWGGGGDEQFF; DNA: TGTGCCAGCAATTGGGGAGGGGGGGGCGATGAGCAGTTCTTC
size: .; V: TRBV14; J: TRBJ2-1; D: TRBD2; CDR3: CASSHLTSEEQFF; DNA: TGTGCCAGCAGCCACTTGACTAGCGAAGAGCAGTTCTTC
size: .; V: TRBV7-9; J: TRBJ2-6; D: .; CDR3: CANRMGGQGANVLTF; DNA: TGTGCCAACCGCATGGGGGGGCAGGGGGCCAACGTCCTGACTTTC
size: .; V: TRBV29-1; J: TRBJ2-3; D: TRBD2; CDR3: CSARGGGSSTDTQYF; DNA: TGCAGCGCCCGGGGGGGCGGTTCTAGCACAGATACGCAGTATTTT
size: .; V: TRBV5-1; J: TRBJ1-1; D: TRBD1; CDR3: CASSLTGVNTEAFF; DNA: TGCGCCAGCAGTCTCACAGGGGTGAACACTGAAGCTTTCTTT
size: .; V: TRBV18; J: TRBJ1-1; D: .; CDR3: CASSPDSNTEAFF; DNA: TGTGCCAGCTCACCAGACAGTAACACTGAAGCTTTCTTT
size: .; V: TRBV23-1; J: TRBJ2-3; D: TRBD2; CDR3: CASSQSPPRGGTPDTQYF; DNA: TGCGCCAGCAGTCAATCTCCCCCCCGGGGGGGGACTCCAGATACGCAGTATTTT
size: .; V: TRBV27; J: TRBJ2-7; D: TRBD1; CDR3: CASSKPDRVGYEQYF; DNA: TGTGCCAGCAGTAAACCCGACAGGGTTGGCTACGAGCAGTACTTC
size: .; V: TRBV7-9; J: TRBJ2-7; D: .; CDR3: CASSSGGGAPTYEQYF; DNA: TGTGCCAGCAGCTCAGGAGGGGGCGCCCCGACCTACGAGCAGTACTTC
size: .; V: TRBV10-3; J: TRBJ2-7; D: TRBD2; CDR3: CAISSLAGNYEQYF; DNA: TGTGCCATCAGCTCCCTAGCGGGGAACTACGAGCAGTACTTC
size: .; V: TRBV5-1; J: TRBJ2-1; D: .; CDR3: CASSSRNYNEQFF; DNA: TGCGCCAGCAGCTCTAGGAATTACAATGAGCAGTTCTTC
size: .; V: TRBV4-2; J: TRBJ2-3; D: .; CDR3: CASSPPDGSPTDTQYF; DNA: TGTGCCAGCAGCCCACCCGACGGGAGCCCGACAGATACGCAGTATTTT
size: .; V: TRBV5-1; J: TRBJ1-1; D: TRBD1; CDR3: CASGGGQGNTEAFF; DNA: TGCGCCAGCGGGGGGGGACAGGGGAACACTGAAGCTTTCTTT
size: .; V: TRBV25-1; J: TRBJ1-5; D: TRBD1; CDR3: CASSESPGGSNQPQHF; DNA: TGTGCCAGCAGTGAATCCCCAGGGGGAAGCAATCAGCCCCAGCATTTT
size: .; V: TRBV5-1; J: TRBJ1-6; D: .; CDR3: CASSLTGPNSPLHF; DNA: TGCGCCAGCAGCTTGACAGGCCCCAATTCACCCCTCCACTTT
size: .; V: TRBV11-2; J: TRBJ2-3; D: .; CDR3: CASSKDRRVWDTQYF; DNA: TGTGCCAGCAGCAAGGACAGGAGGGTATGGGATACGCAGTATTTT
size: .; V: TRBV15; J: TRBJ2-1; D: TRBD2; CDR3: CATSRDHLAGGPNEQFF; DNA: TGTGCCACCAGCAGAGATCACCTCGCGGGGGGGCCCAATGAGCAGTTCTTC
size: .; V: TRBV2; J: TRBJ1-3; D: .; CDR3: CASSDGILSSGNTIYF; DNA: TGTGCCAGCAGTGACGGGATTCTTAGCTCTGGAAACACCATATATTTT
size: once; V: TRBV7-3; J: TRBJ2-2; D: TRBD1; CDR3: CASSLTGDGFTGELFF; DNA: TGTGCCAGCAGCTTGACAGGGGACGGTTTCACCGGGGAGCTGTTTTTT
size: .; V: TRBV7-9; J: TRBJ2-5; D: TRBD1; CDR3: CATTGGGGWETQYF; DNA: TGTGCTACCACAGGGGGCGGTGGCTGGGAGACCCAGTACTTC
size: once; V: TRBV5-1; J: TRBJ2-7; D: TRBD2; CDR3: CASSLATSEGRGQYF; DNA: TGCGCCAGCAGCTTGGCCACGTCGGAGGGGAGGGGGCAGTACTTC
size: .; V: TRBV27; J: TRBJ2-7; D: TRBD2; CDR3: CASRYLGTSGSGGQYF; DNA: TGTGCCAGCAGATACCTTGGGACTAGCGGGAGCGGTGGGCAGTACTTC
size: once; V: TRBV19; J: TRBJ1-2; D: .; CDR3: CASSRGLNYGYTF; DNA: TGTGCCAGTAGCCGGGGACTCAACTATGGCTACACCTTC
size: .; V: TRBV5-8; J: TRBJ2-3; D: .; CDR3: CASSLSGGGDTQYF; DNA: TGTGCCAGCAGCTTGTCGGGGGGCGGAGATACGCAGTATTTT